Listed below are T cell receptor beta chains from one sample, sequenced in a study of blood T cell repertoires in COVID-19. Method: immunoSEQ multiplex PCR; TCRdb's copy keeps in-frame clones and lacks some. Of around 260,000 clones in the sample, 80% to 85% are singletons; the top ten hold around 14%. The sample taken for sequencing was peripheral blood. The source of these receptors is a person aged 70 to 85 with COVID-19, enrolled during active disease. Each CDR3 is given with its conserved first and last residue. The order of the fields is clone size, D gene, J gene, V gene, CDR3 protein, CDR3 DNA. The D gene is left open where the match is weak. Only some rows state a clone size, as once, few, many or a class for expanded clones.

size: -
D: -
J: TRBJ1-5
V: TRBV5-8
CDR3: CASSLGLQGNQPQHF
DNA: TGTGCCAGCAGCTTGGGGCTCCAGGGGAATCAGCCCCAGCATTTT

size: -
D: -
J: TRBJ2-6
V: TRBV2
CDR3: CASRAGSGANVLTF
DNA: TGTGCCAGCAGGGCGGGAAGTGGGGCCAACGTCCTGACTTTC

size: -
D: -
J: TRBJ1-2
V: TRBV2
CDR3: CASSTAQDNYGYTF
DNA: TGTGCCAGCAGTACTGCTCAAGATAACTATGGCTACACCTTC

size: -
D: TRBD2
J: TRBJ2-1
V: TRBV30
CDR3: CAWSKLARYNEQFF
DNA: TGTGCCTGGAGTAAACTAGCGCGTTACAATGAGCAGTTCTTC

size: -
D: TRBD1
J: TRBJ1-5
V: TRBV10-3
CDR3: CAISSDRGRIQPQHF
DNA: TGTGCCATCAGCTCGGACAGGGGGCGTATTCAGCCCCAGCATTTT

size: -
D: -
J: TRBJ2-7
V: TRBV6-5
CDR3: CASLDRTYEQYF
DNA: TGTGCCAGCTTGGACAGAACCTACGAGCAGTACTTC

size: -
D: -
J: TRBJ2-1
V: TRBV2
CDR3: CASLENSYNEQFF
DNA: TGTGCCAGCCTAGAAAACTCCTACAATGAGCAGTTCTTC

size: -
D: TRBD2
J: TRBJ2-1
V: TRBV9
CDR3: CASSVTSGYNEQFF
DNA: TGTGCCAGCAGCGTTACTAGCGGTTACAATGAGCAGTTCTTC

size: -
D: TRBD2
J: TRBJ2-7
V: TRBV4-1
CDR3: CASSRYRLAGVGTYEQYF
DNA: TGCGCCAGCAGCCGGTATCGACTAGCGGGGGTGGGTACCTACGAGCAGTACTTC

size: many
D: -
J: TRBJ2-5
V: TRBV5-1
CDR3: CASSPWTPVRETQYF
DNA: TGCGCCAGCAGCCCGTGGACACCCGTTAGAGAGACCCAGTACTTC

size: -
D: -
J: TRBJ2-1
V: TRBV13
CDR3: CASSLAPTGRAYNEQFF
DNA: TGTGCCAGCAGCTTAGCCCCAACAGGGAGGGCCTACAATGAGCAGTTCTTC

size: once
D: TRBD2
J: TRBJ2-2
V: TRBV4-1
CDR3: CASSQWGGTTTGELFF
DNA: TGCGCCAGCAGCCAATGGGGAGGGACTACGACCGGGGAGCTGTTTTTT

size: few
D: -
J: TRBJ2-3
V: TRBV25-1
CDR3: CASSELGSRGQTDTQYF
DNA: TGTGCCAGCAGTGAATTGGGATCTAGGGGACAAACAGATACGCAGTATTTT

size: -
D: TRBD1
J: TRBJ2-3
V: TRBV4-3
CDR3: CASSQNTGGGDTQYF
DNA: TGCGCCAGCAGCCAAAATACAGGGGGCGGAGATACGCAGTATTTT

size: -
D: -
J: TRBJ2-1
V: TRBV30
CDR3: CAWSVFAGWTEQFF
DNA: TGTGCCTGGAGTGTATTTGCGGGATGGACTGAGCAGTTCTTC

size: -
D: TRBD1
J: TRBJ1-2
V: TRBV30
CDR3: CARGQGDYGYTF
DNA: TGTGCCCGTGGACAGGGGGACTATGGCTACACCTTC

size: few
D: TRBD2
J: TRBJ2-3
V: TRBV7-6
CDR3: CASSQGLAESTDTQYF
DNA: TGTGCCAGCAGCCAAGGACTAGCGGAAAGCACAGATACGCAGTATTTT

size: -
D: -
J: TRBJ2-2
V: TRBV7-2
CDR3: CASSLGADTGELFF
DNA: TGTGCCAGCAGCTTAGGAGCGGACACCGGGGAGCTGTTTTTT

size: -
D: TRBD1
J: TRBJ1-4
V: TRBV19
CDR3: CASSTRDRGSFFF
DNA: TGTGCCAGTAGTACTCGGGACAGGGGAAGTTTCTTTTTT

size: once
D: TRBD1
J: TRBJ1-5
V: TRBV28
CDR3: CASSKPQGMGNQPQHF
DNA: TGTGCCAGCAGTAAACCACAGGGGATGGGCAATCAGCCCCAGCATTTT

size: once
D: -
J: TRBJ2-3
V: TRBV7-2
CDR3: CASSRELGQPTDTQYF
DNA: TGTGCCAGCAGCCGCGAACTGGGACAACCCACAGATACGCAGTATTTT

size: -
D: TRBD1
J: TRBJ1-2
V: TRBV28
CDR3: CASRGDSSNYGYTF
DNA: TGTGCCAGCAGGGGGGACAGCTCTAACTATGGCTACACCTTC

size: -
D: -
J: TRBJ2-6
V: TRBV5-1
CDR3: CASSETASGANVLTF
DNA: TGCGCCAGCAGCGAGACAGCCTCTGGGGCCAACGTCCTGACTTTC

size: -
D: -
J: TRBJ2-5
V: TRBV18
CDR3: CASSPELQETQYF
DNA: TGTGCCAGCTCACCGGAGCTCCAAGAGACCCAGTACTTC

size: -
D: TRBD1
J: TRBJ1-1
V: TRBV19
CDR3: CASSDRVAEAFF
DNA: TGTGCCAGTAGTGACAGGGTGGCGGAGGCTTTCTTT

size: -
D: -
J: TRBJ1-2
V: TRBV6-1
CDR3: CASSEPRAGSYGYTF
DNA: TGTGCCAGCAGTGAGCCGCGTGCAGGGTCTTATGGCTACACCTTC

size: -
D: TRBD1
J: TRBJ2-7
V: TRBV19
CDR3: CASSTPGQGSLGEQYF
DNA: TGTGCCAGTAGTACGCCGGGACAGGGGTCCTTGGGCGAGCAGTACTTC

size: -
D: TRBD2
J: TRBJ2-1
V: TRBV6-5
CDR3: CASSSTSGPWNEQFF
DNA: TGTGCCAGCAGTTCAACTAGCGGGCCATGGAATGAGCAGTTCTTC

size: few
D: -
J: TRBJ1-6
V: TRBV3-1/TRBV3-2
CDR3: CASSRYGSPLHF
DNA: TGTGCCAGCAGCCGCTACGGTTCACCCCTCCACTTT

size: -
D: -
J: TRBJ2-6
V: TRBV4-3
CDR3: CASSQNSGPTGANVLTF
DNA: TGCGCCAGCAGCCAAAACTCAGGTCCGACTGGGGCCAACGTCCTGACTTTC

size: -
D: -
J: TRBJ1-5
V: TRBV6-2/TRBV6-3
CDR3: CASSRRHLTGHQPQHF
DNA: TGTGCCAGCAGCCGACGACATCTTACAGGGCATCAGCCCCAGCATTTT

size: few
D: TRBD1
J: TRBJ2-3
V: TRBV7-3
CDR3: CASSLTGTGPDTQYF
DNA: TGTGCCAGCAGCTTAACTGGGACAGGGCCAGATACGCAGTATTTT

size: -
D: -
J: TRBJ2-2
V: TRBV5-1
CDR3: CASSSKSQGGELFF
DNA: TGCGCCAGCAGCTCAAAATCCCAGGGCGGGGAGCTGTTTTTT